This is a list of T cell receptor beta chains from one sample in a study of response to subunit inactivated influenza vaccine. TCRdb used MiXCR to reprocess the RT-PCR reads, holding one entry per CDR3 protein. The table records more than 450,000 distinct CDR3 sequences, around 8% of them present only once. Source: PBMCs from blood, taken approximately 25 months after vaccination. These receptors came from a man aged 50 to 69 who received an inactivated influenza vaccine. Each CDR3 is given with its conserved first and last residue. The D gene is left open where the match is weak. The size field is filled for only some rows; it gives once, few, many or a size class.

CDR3nt: TGTGCCAGCAGTTTGAAAACCCTATGGAGCAAAAACATTCAGTACTTC
CDR3aa: CASSLKTLWSKNIQYF
d_gene: NA
v_gene: TRBV12-3/TRBV12-4
len: 16
abundance: many
j_gene: TRBJ2-4

CDR3nt: TGTGCCATCAGTGCGGCCAGTGCCAACTATGGCTACACCTTC
CDR3aa: CAISAASANYGYTF
d_gene: NA
v_gene: TRBV10-3
len: 14
abundance: few
j_gene: TRBJ1-2

CDR3nt: TGTGCCAGCAGCCCCGGGATAAGCACAGATACGCAGTATTTT
CDR3aa: CASSPGISTDTQYF
d_gene: NA
v_gene: TRBV7-2
len: 14
abundance: few
j_gene: TRBJ2-3

CDR3nt: TGTGCCAGCAGGAAGGGACAAAACAATCAGCCCCAGCATTTT
CDR3aa: CASRKGQNNQPQHF
d_gene: NA
v_gene: TRBV12-3/TRBV12-4
len: 14
abundance: few
j_gene: TRBJ1-5

CDR3nt: TGTGCCAGCAGCCAAGATTCCATCGGACAGCTGAACACTGAAGCTTTCTTT
CDR3aa: CASSQDSIGQLNTEAFF
d_gene: NA
v_gene: TRBV3-1
len: 17
abundance: many
j_gene: TRBJ1-1

CDR3nt: TGTGCCACGGAGTTGGACAGGGGGAAGCAGCCCCAGCATTTT
CDR3aa: CATELDRGKQPQHF
d_gene: TRBD1
v_gene: TRBV15
len: 14
abundance: many
j_gene: TRBJ1-5

CDR3nt: TGCAGTGCTAGAGGCCGGGACGGCCCCTACGAGCAGTACTTC
CDR3aa: CSARGRDGPYEQYF
d_gene: NA
v_gene: TRBV20-1
len: 14
abundance: many
j_gene: TRBJ2-7

CDR3nt: TGTGCCAGCAGTGGCACGACAGGGGGCGATGAGCAGTTCTTC
CDR3aa: CASSGTTGGDEQFF
d_gene: TRBD1
v_gene: TRBV28
len: 14
abundance: NA
j_gene: TRBJ2-1

CDR3nt: TGTGCCAGCAGTGTTACTCTTGGGGACACTGAAGCTTTCTTT
CDR3aa: CASSVTLGDTEAFF
d_gene: NA
v_gene: TRBV2
len: 14
abundance: NA
j_gene: TRBJ1-1

CDR3nt: TGTGCCAGCAGTTACTTGCGACAGGGGCTAAATGAGCAGTTCTTC
CDR3aa: CASSYLRQGLNEQFF
d_gene: TRBD1
v_gene: TRBV6-2/TRBV6-3
len: 15
abundance: NA
j_gene: TRBJ2-1

CDR3nt: TGCGCCAGCAGTACCCCCGGGACGGGCTCCTACGAGCAGTACTTC
CDR3aa: CASSTPGTGSYEQYF
d_gene: NA
v_gene: TRBV5-1
len: 15
abundance: many
j_gene: TRBJ2-7

CDR3nt: TGTGCCAGCAGCCCACCGGGACAGGGGGTCAAATTT
CDR3aa: CASSPPGQGVKF
d_gene: TRBD1
v_gene: TRBV5-8
len: 12
abundance: few
j_gene: TRBJ2-3

CDR3nt: TGTGCCAGCAGTCGTCTCGGAAGAGCGGGATTGATTAATGAGCAGTTCTTC
CDR3aa: CASSRLGRAGLINEQFF
d_gene: TRBD2
v_gene: TRBV6-1
len: 17
abundance: NA
j_gene: TRBJ2-1

CDR3nt: TGTGCCAGCAGCTTACTTCCGGGGAGGAGGTACAATGAGCAGTTCTTC
CDR3aa: CASSLLPGRRYNEQFF
d_gene: NA
v_gene: TRBV7-9
len: 16
abundance: many
j_gene: TRBJ2-1

CDR3nt: TGTGCCAGCAGCTTAGGCGGGGGGGCCGCGAACACCGGGGAGCTGTTTTTT
CDR3aa: CASSLGGGAANTGELFF
d_gene: TRBD2
v_gene: TRBV7-9
len: 17
abundance: many
j_gene: TRBJ2-2

CDR3nt: TGTGCCAGCAGTTCCTTGACAGGGAGGAGCTACAATGAGCAGTTCTTC
CDR3aa: CASSSLTGRSYNEQFF
d_gene: NA
v_gene: TRBV27
len: 16
abundance: NA
j_gene: TRBJ2-1

CDR3nt: TGTGCCACCAGCAGAGCGGGACAGGGATACGAGCAGTACTTC
CDR3aa: CATSRAGQGYEQYF
d_gene: TRBD1
v_gene: TRBV15
len: 14
abundance: NA
j_gene: TRBJ2-7

CDR3nt: TGTGCCAGCAGGAGAGTAGAGCGGGAGGGCCAACGTGAGCAGTTCTTC
CDR3aa: CASRRVEREGQREQFF
d_gene: TRBD2
v_gene: TRBV4-2
len: 16
abundance: many
j_gene: TRBJ2-1

CDR3nt: TGTGCCAGCAGTGAGTCCCGGACAGGGCTTGAAAAACTGTTTTTT
CDR3aa: CASSESRTGLEKLFF
d_gene: TRBD1
v_gene: TRBV2
len: 15
abundance: few
j_gene: TRBJ1-4

CDR3nt: TGTGCCAGCTCAGCGGGACAGGCGTCGATCGGGGAGCTGTTTTTT
CDR3aa: CASSAGQASIGELFF
d_gene: TRBD1
v_gene: TRBV18
len: 15
abundance: many
j_gene: TRBJ2-2

CDR3nt: TGTGCCAGCAGTTCCCGGATGATGGGGGGAGGGGATCGAGAGACCCAGTACTTC
CDR3aa: CASSSRMMGGGDRETQYF
d_gene: TRBD2
v_gene: TRBV6-5
len: 18
abundance: NA
j_gene: TRBJ2-5

CDR3nt: TGTGCCAGCAGTGATCGGGGACAGAGGTCAGATACGCAGTATTTT
CDR3aa: CASSDRGQRSDTQYF
d_gene: TRBD1
v_gene: TRBV2
len: 15
abundance: NA
j_gene: TRBJ2-3

CDR3nt: TGTGCCAGCAGCCAGATGCCGGATACGCAGTATTTT
CDR3aa: CASSQMPDTQYF
d_gene: NA
v_gene: TRBV7-9
len: 12
abundance: many
j_gene: TRBJ2-3

CDR3nt: TGTGCCAGCAGCCAATCGCTCGACCCAAGGACCCAGTACTTC
CDR3aa: CASSQSLDPRTQYF
d_gene: NA
v_gene: TRBV14
len: 14
abundance: NA
j_gene: TRBJ2-5

CDR3nt: TGTGCCAGCAGTTTCGGGTCCCTCGGCGGGAGGATACCCTACAATGAGCAGTTCTTC
CDR3aa: CASSFGSLGGRIPYNEQFF
d_gene: TRBD2
v_gene: TRBV12-3/TRBV12-4
len: 19
abundance: once
j_gene: TRBJ2-1

CDR3nt: TGCGCCAGCAGCCAAGATTGGGGTACAAATCAGCCCCAGCATTTT
CDR3aa: CASSQDWGTNQPQHF
d_gene: NA
v_gene: TRBV4-3
len: 15
abundance: many
j_gene: TRBJ1-5

CDR3nt: TGTGCCAGTACCAAGAACAAGGGGCAAAACTATGGCTACACCTTC
CDR3aa: CASTKNKGQNYGYTF
d_gene: NA
v_gene: TRBV19
len: 15
abundance: NA
j_gene: TRBJ1-2

CDR3nt: TGCAGCGTTAGGGTAGGGGGGACGAACACTGAAGCTTTCTTT
CDR3aa: CSVRVGGTNTEAFF
d_gene: NA
v_gene: TRBV29-1
len: 14
abundance: few
j_gene: TRBJ1-1

CDR3nt: TGTGCCAGCGGGCCTGCCGGGACTAGCTCCTACAATGAGCAGTTCTTC
CDR3aa: CASGPAGTSSYNEQFF
d_gene: TRBD2
v_gene: TRBV28
len: 16
abundance: many
j_gene: TRBJ2-1

CDR3nt: TGTGCCAGCTCACCAGCGGGCGGGGGTTCCTACGAGCAGTACTTC
CDR3aa: CASSPAGGGSYEQYF
d_gene: TRBD2
v_gene: TRBV18
len: 15
abundance: once
j_gene: TRBJ2-7

CDR3nt: TGCGCCAGCAGCCACCTTCGTGGCAGGGGGGAGACCCAGTACTTC
CDR3aa: CASSHLRGRGETQYF
d_gene: TRBD1
v_gene: TRBV4-3
len: 15
abundance: many
j_gene: TRBJ2-5

CDR3nt: TGTGCCAGCAGCTTAGGGGGGGCCAATCAGCCCCAGCATTTT
CDR3aa: CASSLGGANQPQHF
d_gene: NA
v_gene: TRBV11-2
len: 14
abundance: many
j_gene: TRBJ1-5

CDR3nt: TGCAGCGCGGGGGGAGGGGGGTCGGCCTACAATGAGCAGTTCTTC
CDR3aa: CSAGGGGSAYNEQFF
d_gene: NA
v_gene: TRBV29-1
len: 15
abundance: few
j_gene: TRBJ2-1

CDR3nt: TGTGCCAGCAGCTTCTGGGGGTCAGCCAAAAACATTCAGTACTTC
CDR3aa: CASSFWGSAKNIQYF
d_gene: NA
v_gene: TRBV5-6
len: 15
abundance: many
j_gene: TRBJ2-4

CDR3nt: TGTGCCAGCAGTGAGACAGGGCTCCACGAGCAGTACTTC
CDR3aa: CASSETGLHEQYF
d_gene: TRBD1
v_gene: TRBV6-1
len: 13
abundance: few
j_gene: TRBJ2-7

CDR3nt: TGTGCCAGCAGCTCTCACATCAAGCAAGAGACCCAGTACTTC
CDR3aa: CASSSHIKQETQYF
d_gene: NA
v_gene: TRBV7-2
len: 14
abundance: NA
j_gene: TRBJ2-5

CDR3nt: TGCAGTGCCCTCATACGGGACGGCAGCTCCTACGAGCAGTACTTC
CDR3aa: CSALIRDGSSYEQYF
d_gene: NA
v_gene: TRBV20-1
len: 15
abundance: NA
j_gene: TRBJ2-7

CDR3nt: TGCAGTGCTAGAGCGGCGCCTAGCGCGTACAATGAGCAGTTCTTC
CDR3aa: CSARAAPSAYNEQFF
d_gene: NA
v_gene: TRBV20-1
len: 15
abundance: NA
j_gene: TRBJ2-1